This T cell receptor beta chain was sequenced in a study of spatial heterogeneity in lung cancer. Study results and caveats: Expanded alpha and beta TCR counts within tumors tracked tumor mutation counts. Estimated coverage of tumor T cells was about 7% for alpha and less than 15% for beta chains.

CDR1 is SGHAT, CDR2 FQNNGV, per germline. V shed 5 bases and J shed 5 bases, with 10 bases lying between them. CDR3 length equals 13 residues. The time point is: sample taken at primary tumor resection. Sequencing of whole RNA from tumor, nontumor lung or frozen PBMC involved no sorting. This clonotype has just a few counts. Its cognate antigen is unknown. Via MiXCR, TCRdb re-called the 5' RACE reads, giving one row per CDR3 protein. The data show some 100,000 distinct CDR3 sequences, with about 4.4% seen just once and 21% held by the top ten. The specimen comprised lung tumor tissue, sampled at surgery. The clonotype originates from a male donor with early-stage non-small cell lung cancer. The chain joins TRBV11-2 to TRBJ1-5, with D possibly being TRBD1 (5 bases). In nucleotides, the CDR3 is TGTGCCAGCAGCGGAGACAGATATCAGCCCCAGCATTTT. Translating gives CASSGDRYQPQHF.